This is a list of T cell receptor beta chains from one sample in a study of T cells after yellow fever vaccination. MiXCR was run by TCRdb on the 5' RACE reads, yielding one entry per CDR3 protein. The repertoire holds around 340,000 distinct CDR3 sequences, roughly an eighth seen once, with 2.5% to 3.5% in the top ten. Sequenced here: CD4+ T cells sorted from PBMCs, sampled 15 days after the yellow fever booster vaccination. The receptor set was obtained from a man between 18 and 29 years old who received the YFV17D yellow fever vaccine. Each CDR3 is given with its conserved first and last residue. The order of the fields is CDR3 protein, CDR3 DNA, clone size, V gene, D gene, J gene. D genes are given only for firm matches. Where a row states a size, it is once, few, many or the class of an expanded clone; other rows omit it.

CDR3 protein: CASRTRQNSYNSPLHF
CDR3 DNA: TGTGCCAGCAGGACCAGACAGAATTCATATAATTCACCCCTCCACTTT
clone size: .
V gene: TRBV27
D gene: .
J gene: TRBJ1-6

CDR3 protein: CASSRQGAGYEQYF
CDR3 DNA: TGTGCCAGCAGCAGACAGGGGGCAGGCTACGAGCAGTACTTC
clone size: .
V gene: TRBV12-3/TRBV12-4
D gene: TRBD1
J gene: TRBJ2-7

CDR3 protein: CATSDTGTSGRFHNEQFF
CDR3 DNA: TGTGCCACCAGTGATACCGGGACTAGCGGGCGCTTCCACAATGAGCAGTTCTTC
clone size: .
V gene: TRBV24-1
D gene: TRBD2
J gene: TRBJ2-1

CDR3 protein: CASSYSPSNPYNEQFF
CDR3 DNA: TGTGCCAGCAGTTACTCCCCCAGTAACCCCTACAATGAGCAGTTCTTC
clone size: few
V gene: TRBV6-2/TRBV6-3
D gene: .
J gene: TRBJ2-1

CDR3 protein: CASSPDRARRTVQETQYF
CDR3 DNA: TGTGCCAGCAGTCCGGACAGGGCCAGAAGGACGGTCCAAGAGACCCAGTACTTC
clone size: .
V gene: TRBV6-6
D gene: TRBD1
J gene: TRBJ2-5

CDR3 protein: CASSTPRASGVHEQFF
CDR3 DNA: TGCGCCAGCAGTACTCCCCGGGCTAGCGGGGTTCATGAGCAGTTCTTC
clone size: few
V gene: TRBV5-1
D gene: TRBD2
J gene: TRBJ2-1

CDR3 protein: CASSAGTAYTF
CDR3 DNA: TGTGCCAGCAGTGCCGGGACGGCCTACACCTTC
clone size: few
V gene: TRBV6-5
D gene: .
J gene: TRBJ1-2

CDR3 protein: CASSPGRAGLAADTQYF
CDR3 DNA: TGCGCCAGCAGCCCGGGGAGGGCCGGACTAGCCGCAGATACGCAGTATTTT
clone size: .
V gene: TRBV5-1
D gene: TRBD2
J gene: TRBJ2-3

CDR3 protein: CASSLNRGNVDTQYF
CDR3 DNA: TGTGCCAGCAGTTTAAACCGGGGAAATGTAGATACGCAGTATTTT
clone size: many
V gene: TRBV12-3/TRBV12-4
D gene: .
J gene: TRBJ2-3

CDR3 protein: CASSKTETNYGYTF
CDR3 DNA: TGTGCCAGCAGCAAGACAGAGACTAACTATGGCTACACCTTC
clone size: .
V gene: TRBV27
D gene: .
J gene: TRBJ1-2

CDR3 protein: CASSLAGLATDTQYF
CDR3 DNA: TGTGCCAGCAGCTTAGCGGGACTAGCGACAGATACGCAGTATTTT
clone size: few
V gene: TRBV7-3
D gene: TRBD2
J gene: TRBJ2-3

CDR3 protein: CASSRPSGGGTDTQYF
CDR3 DNA: TGTGCCAGCAGCCGCCCCAGCGGGGGCGGCACAGATACGCAGTATTTT
clone size: few
V gene: TRBV7-8
D gene: TRBD2
J gene: TRBJ2-3

CDR3 protein: CASSYGRSYNEQFF
CDR3 DNA: TGTGCCAGCAGTTACGGGCGTTCCTACAATGAGCAGTTCTTC
clone size: many
V gene: TRBV6-5
D gene: .
J gene: TRBJ2-1

CDR3 protein: CASSEAVRGDQPQHF
CDR3 DNA: TGTGCCAGCAGTGAAGCGGTCAGGGGGGATCAGCCCCAGCATTTT
clone size: few
V gene: TRBV6-1
D gene: TRBD1
J gene: TRBJ1-5

CDR3 protein: CASSWTGTAGEPYTF
CDR3 DNA: TGTGCCAGCAGCTGGACCGGGACAGCGGGCGAACCCTACACCTTC
clone size: .
V gene: TRBV11-2
D gene: TRBD1
J gene: TRBJ1-2

CDR3 protein: CASSYGDRYNEQFF
CDR3 DNA: TGTGCCAGCAGCTATGGAGACAGGTACAATGAGCAGTTCTTC
clone size: .
V gene: TRBV28
D gene: .
J gene: TRBJ2-1

CDR3 protein: CASSRTVYEQYF
CDR3 DNA: TGTGCCAGCAGCCGGACAGTCTACGAGCAGTACTTC
clone size: few
V gene: TRBV3-1
D gene: .
J gene: TRBJ2-7

CDR3 protein: CASSEGRGGTNEQFF
CDR3 DNA: TGTGCCAGCAGTGAGGGACGGGGGGGCACCAATGAGCAGTTCTTC
clone size: .
V gene: TRBV2
D gene: TRBD2
J gene: TRBJ2-1

CDR3 protein: CASRVDIGMTDTQYF
CDR3 DNA: TGTGCCAGCAGGGTGGACATCGGGATGACAGATACGCAGTATTTT
clone size: .
V gene: TRBV11-1
D gene: .
J gene: TRBJ2-3

CDR3 protein: CSARQTLAKNIQYF
CDR3 DNA: TGCAGTGCTAGACAGACACTAGCCAAAAACATTCAGTACTTC
clone size: .
V gene: TRBV20-1
D gene: .
J gene: TRBJ2-4

CDR3 protein: CASSPTGRHEQYF
CDR3 DNA: TGTGCCAGCAGCCCTACAGGGCGGCACGAGCAGTACTTC
clone size: few
V gene: TRBV11-2
D gene: .
J gene: TRBJ2-7

CDR3 protein: CASSMAGQGQYF
CDR3 DNA: TGCGCCAGCAGCATGGCTGGCCAGGGGCAGTACTTC
clone size: .
V gene: TRBV5-1
D gene: .
J gene: TRBJ2-7

CDR3 protein: CASSYRQGALEETQYF
CDR3 DNA: TGCGCCAGCAGCTACCGACAGGGGGCTTTGGAAGAGACCCAGTACTTC
clone size: many
V gene: TRBV5-1
D gene: TRBD1
J gene: TRBJ2-5

CDR3 protein: CASSLGDRQETQYF
CDR3 DNA: TGTGCCAGCAGCTTGGGAGACAGACAAGAGACCCAGTACTTC
clone size: few
V gene: TRBV5-4
D gene: .
J gene: TRBJ2-5

CDR3 protein: CASSLPGAGHTEAFF
CDR3 DNA: TGCGCCAGCAGCCTCCCCGGGGCGGGACACACTGAAGCTTTCTTT
clone size: few
V gene: TRBV5-1
D gene: .
J gene: TRBJ1-1

CDR3 protein: CASSQDYNSYEQYF
CDR3 DNA: TGTGCCAGCAGCCAAGATTATAACTCCTACGAGCAGTACTTC
clone size: few
V gene: TRBV3-1
D gene: .
J gene: TRBJ2-7

CDR3 protein: CSVRRGGRETQYF
CDR3 DNA: TGCAGCGTGAGGCGGGGGGGCAGAGAGACCCAGTACTTC
clone size: many
V gene: TRBV29-1
D gene: TRBD2
J gene: TRBJ2-5

CDR3 protein: CASSSDKYEQYF
CDR3 DNA: TGTGCCAGCAGCTCAGACAAATACGAGCAGTACTTC
clone size: few
V gene: TRBV7-2
D gene: .
J gene: TRBJ2-7

CDR3 protein: CASSRQTYYGYTF
CDR3 DNA: TGTGCCAGCAGTAGACAGACTTATTATGGCTACACCTTC
clone size: .
V gene: TRBV6-6
D gene: .
J gene: TRBJ1-2

CDR3 protein: CASSSPGGPSYNEQFF
CDR3 DNA: TGTGCCAGCAGCTCCCCCGGGGGACCTTCCTACAATGAGCAGTTCTTC
clone size: .
V gene: TRBV7-2
D gene: .
J gene: TRBJ2-1

CDR3 protein: CASSISGTSSYNEQFF
CDR3 DNA: TGTGCCAGCAGCATTTCCGGGACTAGCTCCTACAATGAGCAGTTCTTC
clone size: .
V gene: TRBV7-2
D gene: TRBD2
J gene: TRBJ2-1

CDR3 protein: CASSLRGPADTQYF
CDR3 DNA: TGTGCCAGCAGCCTTAGGGGCCCGGCAGATACGCAGTATTTT
clone size: .
V gene: TRBV3-1
D gene: .
J gene: TRBJ2-3

CDR3 protein: CSAEGINYGYTF
CDR3 DNA: TGCAGTGCTGAGGGTATAAACTATGGCTACACCTTC
clone size: few
V gene: TRBV20-1
D gene: .
J gene: TRBJ1-2

CDR3 protein: CASSLPGAGELFF
CDR3 DNA: TGTGCCAGCAGCTTGCCTGGGGCCGGGGAGCTGTTTTTT
clone size: few
V gene: TRBV7-3
D gene: .
J gene: TRBJ2-2

CDR3 protein: CASSLVQGGGEQFF
CDR3 DNA: TGCGCCAGCAGCTTGGTCCAGGGGGGAGGTGAGCAGTTCTTC
clone size: few
V gene: TRBV5-1
D gene: .
J gene: TRBJ2-1

CDR3 protein: CASSLESVNYGYTF
CDR3 DNA: TGCGCCAGCAGCTTGGAGTCGGTTAACTATGGCTACACCTTC
clone size: few
V gene: TRBV5-1
D gene: .
J gene: TRBJ1-2

CDR3 protein: CASKLSRGSLYEQYF
CDR3 DNA: TGTGCCAGCAAGCTTAGCAGGGGATCCCTCTACGAGCAGTACTTC
clone size: few
V gene: TRBV7-2
D gene: .
J gene: TRBJ2-7

CDR3 protein: CATRRGLLRTTNEKLFF
CDR3 DNA: TGTGCCACCAGGCGAGGGCTCTTGAGGACAACTAATGAAAAACTGTTTTTT
clone size: .
V gene: TRBV7-9
D gene: .
J gene: TRBJ1-4